Detailed here is one TCR beta chain. The data originate from a study of blood T cell repertoires in COVID-19. At the level of the study: Samples representing acute and convalescent COVID-19 were sourced from the United States, Italy and Spain. Sources were T cells, B-cell-depleted T cells, or PBMCs; the material itself was cDNA or gDNA.

The CDR3 spans 15 residues. Trimming at V came to 7 bases and at J to 5 bases, leaving 9 bases not matched to a gene. The germline V gene has CDR1 MDHEN and CDR2 SYDVKM. Original handling: How many nucleated cells were present was estimated from reference gene primer amplification. Clones were sequenced by immunoSEQ multiplex PCR, and TCRdb holds only the in-frame ones, with some missing. V, J and clone size were drawn from that table, and D and trimming were deduced from the DNA. The sample records under 100,000 clones, about 92% being singletons. The sequence derives from a woman aged 60-70 years with active COVID-19. The sequenced material came from peripheral blood. The genes are TRBV28 and TRBJ2-1, with 9 bases lining up with TRBD2. In DNA, the CDR3 is TGTGCCAGCACCGGGGGGGCTAGCGGGAACAATGAGCAGTTCTTC. Translating gives CASTGGASGNNEQFF.